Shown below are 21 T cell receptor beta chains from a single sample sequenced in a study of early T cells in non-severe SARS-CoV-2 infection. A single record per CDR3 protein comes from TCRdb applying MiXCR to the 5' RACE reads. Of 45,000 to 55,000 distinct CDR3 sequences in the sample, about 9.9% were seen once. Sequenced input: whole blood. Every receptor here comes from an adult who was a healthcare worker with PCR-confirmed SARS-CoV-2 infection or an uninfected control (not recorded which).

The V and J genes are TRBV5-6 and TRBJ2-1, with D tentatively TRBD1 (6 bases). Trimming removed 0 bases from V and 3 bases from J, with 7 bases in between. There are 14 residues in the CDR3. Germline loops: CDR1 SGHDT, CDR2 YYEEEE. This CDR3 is CASSLDRDYNEQFF. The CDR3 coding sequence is TGTGCCAGCAGCTTGGACAGGGACTACAATGAGCAGTTCTTC.

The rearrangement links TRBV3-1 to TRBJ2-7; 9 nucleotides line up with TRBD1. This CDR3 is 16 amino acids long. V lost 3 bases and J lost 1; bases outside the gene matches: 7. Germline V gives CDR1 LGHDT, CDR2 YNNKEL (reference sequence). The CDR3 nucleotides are TGTGCCAGCAGCCATGGGGCCGGGACAGGGTCCTACGAGCAGTACTTC. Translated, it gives CASSHGAGTGSYEQYF.

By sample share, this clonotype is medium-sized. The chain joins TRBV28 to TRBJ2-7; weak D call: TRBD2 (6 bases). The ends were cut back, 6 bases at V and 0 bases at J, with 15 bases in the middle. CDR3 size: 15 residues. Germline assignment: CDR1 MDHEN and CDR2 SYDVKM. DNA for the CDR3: TGTGCCAGCAGCCCAAGACTAGTTTCCTCCTACGAGCAGTACTTC. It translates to CASSPRLVSSYEQYF.

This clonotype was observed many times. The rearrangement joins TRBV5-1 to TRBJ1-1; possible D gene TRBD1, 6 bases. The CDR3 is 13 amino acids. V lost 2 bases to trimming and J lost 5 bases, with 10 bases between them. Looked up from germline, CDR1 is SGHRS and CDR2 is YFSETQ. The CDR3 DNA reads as TGCGCCAGCAGCTTAAATCAGGGGACTGAAGCTTTCTTT. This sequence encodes CASSLNQGTEAFF.

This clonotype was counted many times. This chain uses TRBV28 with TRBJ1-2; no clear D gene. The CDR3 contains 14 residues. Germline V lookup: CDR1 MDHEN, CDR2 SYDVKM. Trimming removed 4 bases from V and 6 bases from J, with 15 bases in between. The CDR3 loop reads CASSSPLGSDGYTF. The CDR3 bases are TGTGCCAGCAGTTCCCCCTTGGGGTCGGATGGCTACACCTTC.

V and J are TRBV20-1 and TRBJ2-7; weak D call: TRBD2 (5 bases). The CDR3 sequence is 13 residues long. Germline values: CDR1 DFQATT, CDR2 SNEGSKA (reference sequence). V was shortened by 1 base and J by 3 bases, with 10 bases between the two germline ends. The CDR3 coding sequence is TGCAGTGCTAGAGCAGCGGACTTCTACGAGCAGTACTTC. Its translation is CSARAADFYEQYF.

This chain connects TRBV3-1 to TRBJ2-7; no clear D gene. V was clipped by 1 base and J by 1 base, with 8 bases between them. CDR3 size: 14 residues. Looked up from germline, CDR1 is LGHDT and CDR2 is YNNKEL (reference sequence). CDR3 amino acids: CASSQVLQSYEQYF. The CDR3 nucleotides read TGTGCCAGCAGCCAAGTGTTACAGTCCTACGAGCAGTACTTC.

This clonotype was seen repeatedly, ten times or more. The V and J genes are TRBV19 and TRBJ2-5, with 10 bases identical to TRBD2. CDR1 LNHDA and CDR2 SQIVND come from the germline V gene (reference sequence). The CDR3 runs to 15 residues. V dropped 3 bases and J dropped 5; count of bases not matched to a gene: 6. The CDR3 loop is CASSIGSGGPETQYF. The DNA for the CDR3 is TGTGCCAGTAGTATTGGTAGCGGGGGGCCGGAGACCCAGTACTTC.

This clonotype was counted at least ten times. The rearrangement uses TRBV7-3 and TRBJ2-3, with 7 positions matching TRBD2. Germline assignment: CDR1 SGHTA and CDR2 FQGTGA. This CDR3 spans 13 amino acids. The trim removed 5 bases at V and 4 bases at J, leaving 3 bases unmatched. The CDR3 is CASSVGGADTQYF. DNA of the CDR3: TGTGCCAGCAGCGTTGGGGGGGCAGATACGCAGTATTTT.

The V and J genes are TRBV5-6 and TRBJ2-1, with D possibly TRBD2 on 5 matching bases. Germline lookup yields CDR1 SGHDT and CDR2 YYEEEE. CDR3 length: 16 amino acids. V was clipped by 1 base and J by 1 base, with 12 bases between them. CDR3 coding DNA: TGTGCCAGCAGCTTGACCCGGGGTGAATCCTACAATGAGCAGTTCTTC. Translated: CASSLTRGESYNEQFF.

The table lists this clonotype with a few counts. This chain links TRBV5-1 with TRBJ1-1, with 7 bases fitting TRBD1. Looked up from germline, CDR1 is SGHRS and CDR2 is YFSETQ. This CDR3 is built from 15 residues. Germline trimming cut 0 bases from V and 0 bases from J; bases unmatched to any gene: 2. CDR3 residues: CASSLGQGMNTEAFF. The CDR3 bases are TGCGCCAGCAGCTTGGGACAGGGAATGAACACTGAAGCTTTCTTT. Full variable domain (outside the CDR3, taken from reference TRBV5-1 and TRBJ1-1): KAGVTQTPRYLIKTRGQQVTLSCSPISGHRSVSWYQQTPGQGLQFLFEYFSETQRNKGNFPGRFSGRQFSNSRSEMNVSTLELGDSALYLCASSLGQGMNTEAFFGQGTRLTVV.

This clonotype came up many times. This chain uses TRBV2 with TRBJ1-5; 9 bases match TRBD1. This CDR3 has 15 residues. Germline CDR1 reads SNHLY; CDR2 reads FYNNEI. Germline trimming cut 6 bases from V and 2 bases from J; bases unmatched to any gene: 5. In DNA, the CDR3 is TGTGCCAGCAGCGGGAACAGGGGGCGCAATCAGCCCCAGCATTTT. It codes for CASSGNRGRNQPQHF.

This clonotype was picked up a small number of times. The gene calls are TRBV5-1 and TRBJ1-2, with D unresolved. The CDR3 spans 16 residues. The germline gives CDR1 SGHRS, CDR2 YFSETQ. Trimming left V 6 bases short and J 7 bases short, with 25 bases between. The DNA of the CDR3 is TGCGCCAGCAAACCTACAAATTGGGAGGGCTCTTCTGGCTACACCTTC. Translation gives CASKPTNWEGSSGYTF.

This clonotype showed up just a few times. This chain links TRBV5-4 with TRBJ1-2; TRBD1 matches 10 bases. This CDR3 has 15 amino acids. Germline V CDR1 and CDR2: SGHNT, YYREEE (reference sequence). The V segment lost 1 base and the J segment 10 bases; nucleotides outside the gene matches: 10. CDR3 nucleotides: TGTGCCAGCAGCTTGAACAACCCCGGGACAGGGGACTACACCTTC. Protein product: CASSLNNPGTGDYTF.

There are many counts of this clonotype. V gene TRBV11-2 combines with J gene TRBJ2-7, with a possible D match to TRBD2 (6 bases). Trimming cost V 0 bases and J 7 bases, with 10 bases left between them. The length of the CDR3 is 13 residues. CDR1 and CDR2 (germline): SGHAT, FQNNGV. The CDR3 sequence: CASSLDVGGEQYF. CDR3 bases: TGTGCCAGCAGCTTAGATGTAGGAGGGGAGCAGTACTTC.

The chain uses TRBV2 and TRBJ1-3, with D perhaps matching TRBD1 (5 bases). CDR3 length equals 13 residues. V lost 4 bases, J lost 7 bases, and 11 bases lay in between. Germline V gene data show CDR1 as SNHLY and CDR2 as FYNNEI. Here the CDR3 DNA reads TGTGCCAGCAGTGGGGGGACGTCGAACACCATATATTTT. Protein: CASSGGTSNTIYF.

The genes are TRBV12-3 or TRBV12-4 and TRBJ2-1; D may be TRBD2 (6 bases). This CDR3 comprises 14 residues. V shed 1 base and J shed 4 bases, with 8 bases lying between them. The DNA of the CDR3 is TGTGCCAGCAGTTTAGAGGAGGGGTACAATGAGCAGTTCTTC. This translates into CASSLEEGYNEQFF.

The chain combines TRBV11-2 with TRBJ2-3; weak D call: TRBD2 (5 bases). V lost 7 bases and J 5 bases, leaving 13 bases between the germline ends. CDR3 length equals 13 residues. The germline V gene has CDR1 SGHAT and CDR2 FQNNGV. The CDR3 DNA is TGTGCCAGCACTCCGAGGGCGGTAGATACGCAGTATTTT. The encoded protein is CASTPRAVDTQYF.

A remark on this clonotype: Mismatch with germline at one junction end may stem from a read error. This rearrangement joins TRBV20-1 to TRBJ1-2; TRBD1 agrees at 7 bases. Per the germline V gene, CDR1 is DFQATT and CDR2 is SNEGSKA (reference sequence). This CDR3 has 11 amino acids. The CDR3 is CSARAGTVYSF. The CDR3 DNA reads TGCAGTGCTAGAGCCGGGACAGTCTATTCCTTC.

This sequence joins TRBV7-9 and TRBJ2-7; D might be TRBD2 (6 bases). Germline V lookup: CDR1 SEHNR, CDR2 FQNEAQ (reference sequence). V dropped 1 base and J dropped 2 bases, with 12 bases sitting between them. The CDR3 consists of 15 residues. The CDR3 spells CASSLVSGLTYEQYF. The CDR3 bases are TGTGCCAGCAGCTTAGTTAGCGGCCTTACCTACGAGCAGTACTTC.

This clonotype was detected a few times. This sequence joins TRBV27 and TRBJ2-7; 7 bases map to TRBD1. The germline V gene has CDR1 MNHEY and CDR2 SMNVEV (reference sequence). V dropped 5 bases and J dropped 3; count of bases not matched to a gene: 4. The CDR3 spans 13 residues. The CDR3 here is CASSDRDSYEQYF. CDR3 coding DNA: TGTGCCAGCAGTGACCGGGACAGCTACGAGCAGTACTTC.